This TCR beta chain comes out of a study of post-analysis software for immune sequencing data. Study-wide results and limits: There were five or six TRBV segments more frequent in patients than controls, and TRBV5-6, TRBV5-1 and TRBV20-1 were among them.

Trimming left V 3 bases short and J 0 bases short, with 9 bases between. The CDR3 runs to 15 residues. Germline CDR1 is MRHNA and CDR2 is SNTAGT. Notes on this clonotype: The antigen remains undetermined.

The TCR beta cDNA libraries carried unique molecular identifiers. In TCRdb, the PCR reads were re-called with MiXCR into one record per CDR3 protein. Of 150,000 to 200,000 distinct CDR3 sequences detected, over 25% appear once; the ten largest clones hold about 1.6%. The sample comprised blood. This TCR derives from a girl aged 5 to 17 with multiple sclerosis. The rearrangement joins TRBV6-4 to TRBJ2-1; D is unclear. The CDR3 DNA reads TGTGCCAGCAGTGAGCTTCTAGGCTCCTACAATGAGCAGTTCTTC. This encodes CASSELLGSYNEQFF.